The 3 T cell receptor beta chains below were found in one sample sequenced in a study of blood T cell repertoires in COVID-19. Data came from immunoSEQ multiplex PCR; TCRdb stores just in-frame clones and leaves some out. The sample consists of about 310,000 clones, over 80% of them appearing once. The sample consisted of PBMCs or T cells enriched from blood (not recorded which). These receptors were obtained from a woman aged 18-35 years who had recovered from COVID-19.

This chain joins TRBV7-9 and TRBJ1-5; the D is unclear. V lost 10 bases, J lost 0 bases, and 10 bases lay in between. Germline V gene lookup returns CDR1 SEHNR and CDR2 FQNEAQ (reference sequence). This CDR3 is built from 13 residues. The CDR3 sequence: CATSGYSNQPQHF. In DNA, the CDR3 is TGTGCCACATCGGGATATAGCAATCAGCCCCAGCATTTT.

The chain carries TRBV11-3 and TRBJ1-1; 7 bases fit TRBD1. V lost 2 bases and J lost 3; bases outside the gene matches: 3. Germline lookup yields CDR1 SGHNT and CDR2 YENEEA. This CDR3 has 14 residues. DNA for the CDR3: TGTGCCAGCAGCTTAACAGGGGAATACACTGAAGCTTTCTTT. It encodes CASSLTGEYTEAFF.

The rearrangement links TRBV5-6 to TRBJ2-7, with D tentatively TRBD2 (6 bases). V lost 3 bases, J lost 6 bases, and 16 bases lay in between. The CDR3 totals 14 residues. Germline V gene data show CDR1 as SGHDT and CDR2 as YYEEEE. CDR3 region: CASSSRGSGFEQYF. CDR3 nucleotides: TGTGCCAGCAGCTCTCGGGGGTCCGGTTTCGAGCAGTACTTC. The variable domain in full, completed from reference TRBV5-6 and TRBJ2-7, reads DAGVTQSPTHLIKTRGQQVTLRCSPKSGHDTVSWYQQALGQGPQFIFQYYEEEERQRGNFPDRFSGHQFPNYSSELNVNALLLGDSALYLCASSSRGSGFEQYFGPGTRLTVT.